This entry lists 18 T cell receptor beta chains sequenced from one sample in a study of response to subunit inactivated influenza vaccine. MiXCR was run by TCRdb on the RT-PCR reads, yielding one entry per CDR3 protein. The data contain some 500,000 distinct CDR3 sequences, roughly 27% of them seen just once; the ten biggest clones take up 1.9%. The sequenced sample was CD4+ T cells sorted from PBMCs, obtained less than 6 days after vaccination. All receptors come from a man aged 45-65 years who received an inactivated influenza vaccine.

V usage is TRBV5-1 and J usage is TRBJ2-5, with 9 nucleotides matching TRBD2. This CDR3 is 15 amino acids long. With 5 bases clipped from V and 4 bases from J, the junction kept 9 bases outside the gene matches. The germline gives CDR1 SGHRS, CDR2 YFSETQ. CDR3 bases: TGCGCCAGCAGTCTTAGCGGGAGAACAGGAGAGACCCAGTACTTC. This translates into CASSLSGRTGETQYF.

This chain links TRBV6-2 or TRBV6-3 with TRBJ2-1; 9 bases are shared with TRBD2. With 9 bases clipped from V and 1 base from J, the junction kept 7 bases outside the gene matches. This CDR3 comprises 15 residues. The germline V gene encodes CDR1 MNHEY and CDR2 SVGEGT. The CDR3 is CASGLAGVSYNEQFF. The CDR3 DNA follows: TGTGCCAGTGGGTTAGCGGGAGTTTCCTACAATGAGCAGTTCTTC.

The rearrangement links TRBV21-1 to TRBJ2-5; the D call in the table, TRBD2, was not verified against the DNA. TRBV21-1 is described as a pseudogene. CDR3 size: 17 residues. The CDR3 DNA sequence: TGTGCCAGCAGCAAAGCGCTTCAGCGGGGGGGACAAGAGACCCAGTACTTC. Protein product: CASSKALQRGGQETQYF.

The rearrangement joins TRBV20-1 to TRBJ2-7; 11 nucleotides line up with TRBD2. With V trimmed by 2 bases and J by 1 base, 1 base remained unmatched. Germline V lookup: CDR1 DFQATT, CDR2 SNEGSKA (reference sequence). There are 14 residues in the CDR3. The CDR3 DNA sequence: TGCAGTGCTAGACGACTAGCGGGATCCTACGAGCAGTACTTC. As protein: CSARRLAGSYEQYF.

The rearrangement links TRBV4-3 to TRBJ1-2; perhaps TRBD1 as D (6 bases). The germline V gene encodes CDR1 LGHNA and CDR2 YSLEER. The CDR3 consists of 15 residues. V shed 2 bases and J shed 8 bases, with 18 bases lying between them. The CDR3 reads CASSQTRTGSWGYTF. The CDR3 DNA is TGCGCCAGCAGCCAAACACGAACAGGGTCTTGGGGCTACACCTTC.

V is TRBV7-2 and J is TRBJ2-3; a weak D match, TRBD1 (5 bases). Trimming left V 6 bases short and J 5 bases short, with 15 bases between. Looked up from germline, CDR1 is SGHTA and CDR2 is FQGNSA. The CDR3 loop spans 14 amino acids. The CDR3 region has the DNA TGTGCCAGCAGGCGTAGAAGGGGCGAAGATACGCAGTATTTT. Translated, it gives CASRRRRGEDTQYF.

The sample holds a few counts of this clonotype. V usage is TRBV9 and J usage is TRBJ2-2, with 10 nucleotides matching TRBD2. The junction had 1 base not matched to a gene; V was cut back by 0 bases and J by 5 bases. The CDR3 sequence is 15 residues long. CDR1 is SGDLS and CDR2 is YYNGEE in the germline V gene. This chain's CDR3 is CASSVAAGGTGELFF. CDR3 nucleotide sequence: TGTGCCAGCAGCGTAGCAGCGGGGGGGACCGGGGAGCTGTTTTTT. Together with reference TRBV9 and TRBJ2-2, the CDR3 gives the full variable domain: DSGVTQTPKHLITATGQRVTLRCSPRSGDLSVYWYQQSLDQGLQFLIQYYNGEERAKGNILERFSAQQFPDLHSELNLSSLELGDSALYFCASSVAAGGTGELFFGEGSRLTVL.

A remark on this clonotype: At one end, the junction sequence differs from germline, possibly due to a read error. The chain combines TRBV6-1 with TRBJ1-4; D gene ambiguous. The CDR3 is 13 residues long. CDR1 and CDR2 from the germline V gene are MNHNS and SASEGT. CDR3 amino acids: CASSERTNEKQFF. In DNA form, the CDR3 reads TGTGCCAGCAGTGAAAGGACTAATGAAAAACAGTTTTTT.

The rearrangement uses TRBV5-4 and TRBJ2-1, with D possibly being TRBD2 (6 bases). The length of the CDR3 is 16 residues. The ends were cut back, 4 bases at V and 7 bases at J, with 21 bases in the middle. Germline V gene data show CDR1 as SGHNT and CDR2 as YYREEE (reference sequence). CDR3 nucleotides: TGTGCCAGCAGCCCAAAGGCGATAGCGGAACGTAATGAGCAGTTCTTC. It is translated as CASSPKAIAERNEQFF.

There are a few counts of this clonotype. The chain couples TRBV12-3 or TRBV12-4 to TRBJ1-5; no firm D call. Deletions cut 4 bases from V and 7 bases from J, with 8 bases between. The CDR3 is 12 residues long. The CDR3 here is CASSSARQPQHF. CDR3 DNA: TGTGCCAGCAGTTCCGCGCGGCAGCCCCAGCATTTT.

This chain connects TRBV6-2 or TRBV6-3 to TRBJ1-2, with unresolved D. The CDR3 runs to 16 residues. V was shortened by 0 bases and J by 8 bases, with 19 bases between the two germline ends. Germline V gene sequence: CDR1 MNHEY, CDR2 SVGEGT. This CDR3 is CASSYSLDGYLDGYTF. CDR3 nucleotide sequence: TGTGCCAGCAGTTACTCCTTGGACGGTTACCTCGACGGCTACACCTTC.

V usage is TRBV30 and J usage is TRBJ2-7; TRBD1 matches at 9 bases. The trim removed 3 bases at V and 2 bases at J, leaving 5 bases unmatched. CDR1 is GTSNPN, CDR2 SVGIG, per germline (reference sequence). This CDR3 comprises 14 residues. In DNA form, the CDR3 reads TGTGCCTGGAGCATCGGACAGGGGCCCTACGAGCAGTACTTC. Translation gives CAWSIGQGPYEQYF. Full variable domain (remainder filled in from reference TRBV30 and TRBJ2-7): SQTIHQWPATLVQPVGSPLSLECTVEGTSNPNLYWYRQAAGRGLQLLFYSVGIGQISSEVPQNLSASRPQDRQFILSSKKLLLSDSGFYLCAWSIGQGPYEQYFGPGTRLTVT.

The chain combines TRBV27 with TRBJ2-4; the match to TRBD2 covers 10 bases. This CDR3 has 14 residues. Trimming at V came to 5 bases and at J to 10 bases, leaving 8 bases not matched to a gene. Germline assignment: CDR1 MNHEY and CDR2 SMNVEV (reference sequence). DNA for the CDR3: TGTGCCAGCAGTCCCTCTAGCGGGAGCCGGATTCAGTACTTC. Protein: CASSPSSGSRIQYF.

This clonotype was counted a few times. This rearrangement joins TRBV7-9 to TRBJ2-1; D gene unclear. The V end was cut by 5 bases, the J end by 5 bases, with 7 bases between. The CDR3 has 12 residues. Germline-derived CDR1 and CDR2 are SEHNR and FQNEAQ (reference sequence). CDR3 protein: CASSHTNNEQFF. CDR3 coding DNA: TGTGCCAGCAGCCACACAAACAATGAGCAGTTCTTC.

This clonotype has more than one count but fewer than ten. CDR3: CATRTGQNNEQFF. CDR3 in DNA: TGTGCCACCAGGACAGGCCAGAACAATGAGCAGTTCTTC. The chain is built from TRBV10-3 and TRBJ2-1; 7 bases are a match to TRBD1. Germline-derived CDR1 and CDR2 are ENHRY and SYGVKD. V dropped 10 bases and J dropped 5; count of bases not matched to a gene: 8. CDR3 size: 13 residues.

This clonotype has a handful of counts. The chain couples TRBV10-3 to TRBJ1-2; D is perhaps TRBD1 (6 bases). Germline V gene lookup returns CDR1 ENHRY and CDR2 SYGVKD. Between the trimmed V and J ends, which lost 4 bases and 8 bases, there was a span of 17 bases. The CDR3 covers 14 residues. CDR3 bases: TGTGCCATCAGTGGATTAGCAGGGGAACGCGGCTACACCTTC. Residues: CAISGLAGERGYTF.

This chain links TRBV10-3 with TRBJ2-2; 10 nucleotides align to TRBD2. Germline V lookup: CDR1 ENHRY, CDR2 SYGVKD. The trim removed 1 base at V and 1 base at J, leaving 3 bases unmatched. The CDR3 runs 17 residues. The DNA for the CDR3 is TGTGCCATCAGTGAGTTTAGCGGGAGGTTGAACACCGGGGAGCTGTTTTTT. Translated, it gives CAISEFSGRLNTGELFF.

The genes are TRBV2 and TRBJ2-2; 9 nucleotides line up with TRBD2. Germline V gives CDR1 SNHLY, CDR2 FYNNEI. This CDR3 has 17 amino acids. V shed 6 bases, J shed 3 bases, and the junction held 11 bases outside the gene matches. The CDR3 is CASSRGLARRDTGELFF. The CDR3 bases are TGTGCCAGCAGCAGGGGACTAGCAAGAAGAGACACCGGGGAGCTGTTTTTT.